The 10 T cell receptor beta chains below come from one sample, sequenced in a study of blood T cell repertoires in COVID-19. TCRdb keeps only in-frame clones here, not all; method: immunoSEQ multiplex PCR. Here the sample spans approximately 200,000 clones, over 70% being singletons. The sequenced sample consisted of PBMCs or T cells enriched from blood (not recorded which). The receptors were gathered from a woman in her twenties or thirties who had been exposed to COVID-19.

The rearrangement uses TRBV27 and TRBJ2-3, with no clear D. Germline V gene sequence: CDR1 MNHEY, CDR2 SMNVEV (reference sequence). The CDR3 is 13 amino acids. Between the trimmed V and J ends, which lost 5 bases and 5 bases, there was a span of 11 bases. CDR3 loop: CASSPLGGDTQYF. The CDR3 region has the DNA TGTGCCAGCAGTCCCCTAGGTGGAGATACGCAGTATTTT.

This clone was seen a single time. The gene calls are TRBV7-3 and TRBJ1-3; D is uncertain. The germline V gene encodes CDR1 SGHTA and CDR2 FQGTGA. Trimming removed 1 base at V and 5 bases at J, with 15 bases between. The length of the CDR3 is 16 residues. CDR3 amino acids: CASSLKNEPRRNTIYF. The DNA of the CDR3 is TGTGCCAGCAGCTTAAAAAATGAACCTAGGAGAAACACCATATATTTT.

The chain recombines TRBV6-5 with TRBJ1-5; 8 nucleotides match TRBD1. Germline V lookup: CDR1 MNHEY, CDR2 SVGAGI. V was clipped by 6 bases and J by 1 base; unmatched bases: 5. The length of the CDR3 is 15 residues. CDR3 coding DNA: TGTGCCAGCAGCAAACAGGGGGGGAGCAATCAGCCCCAGCATTTT. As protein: CASSKQGGSNQPQHF.

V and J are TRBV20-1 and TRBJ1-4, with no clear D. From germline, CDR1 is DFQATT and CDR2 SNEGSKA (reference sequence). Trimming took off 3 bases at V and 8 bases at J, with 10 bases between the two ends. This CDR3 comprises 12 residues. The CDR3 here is CSASAGEEKLFF. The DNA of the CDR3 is TGCAGTGCTAGTGCAGGTGAAGAAAAACTGTTTTTT.

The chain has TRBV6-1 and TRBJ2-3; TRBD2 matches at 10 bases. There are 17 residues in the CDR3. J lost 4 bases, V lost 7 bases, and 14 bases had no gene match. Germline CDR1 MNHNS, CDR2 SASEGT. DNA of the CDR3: TGTGCCAGCAATGAGCCTAGCGGGAGTAGAGGGCCAGATACGCAGTATTTT. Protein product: CASNEPSGSRGPDTQYF.

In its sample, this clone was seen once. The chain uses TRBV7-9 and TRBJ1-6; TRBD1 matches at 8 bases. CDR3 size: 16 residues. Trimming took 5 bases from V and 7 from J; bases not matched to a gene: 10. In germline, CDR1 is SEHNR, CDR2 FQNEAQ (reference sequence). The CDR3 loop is CASSPSDRVENSPLHF. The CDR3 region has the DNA TGTGCCAGCAGCCCGTCGGACAGGGTGGAGAATTCACCCCTCCACTTT.

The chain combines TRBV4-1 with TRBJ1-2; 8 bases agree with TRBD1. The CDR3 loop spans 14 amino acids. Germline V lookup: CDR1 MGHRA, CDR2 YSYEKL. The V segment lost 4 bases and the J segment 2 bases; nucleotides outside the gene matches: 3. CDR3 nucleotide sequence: TGCGCCAGCAGCCCGGACAGGGTAAACTATGGCTACACCTTC. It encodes CASSPDRVNYGYTF.

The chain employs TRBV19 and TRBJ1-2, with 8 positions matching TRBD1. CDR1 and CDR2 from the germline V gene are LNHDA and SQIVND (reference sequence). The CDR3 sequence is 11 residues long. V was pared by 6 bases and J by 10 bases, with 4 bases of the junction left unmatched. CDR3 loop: CASRLQGDYTF. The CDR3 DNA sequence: TGTGCCAGTAGATTACAGGGGGACTACACCTTC.

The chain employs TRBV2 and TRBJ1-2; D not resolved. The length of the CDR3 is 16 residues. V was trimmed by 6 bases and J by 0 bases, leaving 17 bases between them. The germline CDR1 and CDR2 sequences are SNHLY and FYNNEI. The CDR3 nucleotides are TGTGCCAGCAGCCCCCTCGTGGAGTTTCCTAACTATGGCTACACCTTC. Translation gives CASSPLVEFPNYGYTF. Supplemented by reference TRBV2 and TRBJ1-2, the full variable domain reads EPEVTQTPSHQVTQMGQEVILRCVPISNHLYFYWYRQILGQKVEFLVSFYNNEISEKSEIFDDQFSVERPDGSNFTLKIRSTKLEDSAMYFCASSPLVEFPNYGYTFGSGTRLTVV.

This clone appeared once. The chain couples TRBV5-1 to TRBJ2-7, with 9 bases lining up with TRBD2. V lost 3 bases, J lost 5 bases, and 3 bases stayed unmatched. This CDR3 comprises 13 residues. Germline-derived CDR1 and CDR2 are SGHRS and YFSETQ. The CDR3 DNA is TGCGCCAGCAGCTCCGGGACTAGCAACGAGCAGTACTTC. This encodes CASSSGTSNEQYF.